Presented here are 28 T cell receptor beta chains from one specimen sequenced in a study of OX40 agonist ivuxolimab in advanced cancers. Receptors were amplified or captured by the immunoSEQ multiplex PCR assay. TCRdb holds this immuneACCESS table with in-frame rearrangements only. Some clones are missing; in checked studies, unresolved V genes explain under half, and the rest has no known cause. Within this sample are 65,000 to 90,000 clones, with approximately 80% of them counted one time only. The ten biggest clones cover approximately 2.6% of the sample. The material was CD4+ or CD8+ T cells sorted from blood, obtained in a trial of the OX40 agonist ivuxolimab. These receptors were obtained from an adult with an advanced solid tumor such as melanoma, head and neck, liver or kidney cancer.

The table lists this clone with a few counts. The chain has TRBV11-2 and TRBJ1-6, with a possible D match to TRBD1 (5 bases). V lost 1 base to trimming and J lost 5 bases, with 6 bases between them. Germline V gives CDR1 SGHAT, CDR2 FQNNGV. The CDR3 totals 14 residues. The CDR3 DNA reads TGTGCCAGCAGCTTAGGACAGAATAATTCACCCCTCCACTTT. Its protein is CASSLGQNNSPLHF.

The V and J genes are TRBV5-4 and TRBJ1-4; the D is unclear. Germline V gives CDR1 SGHNT, CDR2 YYREEE (reference sequence). CDR3 length: 13 amino acids. V shed 0 bases and J shed 8 bases, with 8 bases lying between them. CDR3 protein: CASSLGAREKLFF. The CDR3, as DNA: TGTGCCAGCAGCTTGGGGGCTCGAGAAAAACTGTTTTTT. Combining the CDR3 with reference TRBV5-4 and TRBJ1-4 gives the whole variable domain ETGVTQSPTHLIKTRGQQVTLRCSSQSGHNTVSWYQQALGQGPQFIFQYYREEENGRGNFPPRFSGLQFPNYSSELNVNALELDDSALYLCASSLGAREKLFFGSGTQLSVL.

The chain is built from TRBV19 and TRBJ2-3, with a possible D match to TRBD2 (7 bases). Germline V gene lookup returns CDR1 LNHDA and CDR2 SQIVND (reference sequence). The CDR3 is made up of 14 amino acids. Trimming removed 7 bases at V and 4 bases at J, with 15 bases between. CDR3 sequence (DNA): TGTGCCAGTAAAGGGGGGGCGCGGGCAGATACGCAGTATTTT. Protein: CASKGGARADTQYF.

The V gene is TRBV7-3, the J gene TRBJ2-1; D remains unclear. From germline, CDR1 is SGHTA and CDR2 FQGTGA. CDR3 length: 13 residues. Trimming removed 5 bases at V and 0 bases at J, with 5 bases between. The DNA of the CDR3 is TGTGCCAGCAGCCTGAGCTCCTACAATGAGCAGTTCTTC. Residues: CASSLSSYNEQFF.

The rearrangement links TRBV30 to TRBJ1-3; the D is unclear. This CDR3 comprises 17 residues. V lost 0 bases and J 0 bases, leaving 15 bases between the germline ends. Germline loops: CDR1 GTSNPN, CDR2 SVGIG (reference sequence). CDR3 nucleotides: TGTGCCTGGAGTGTTGGCGGAGGATTGTTCTCTGGAAACACCATATATTTT. Translated, it gives CAWSVGGGLFSGNTIYF.

The chain carries TRBV28 and TRBJ1-2, with D hard to call. CDR3 size: 13 residues. V lost 3 bases and J lost 3, with 8 bases in between. Looked up from germline, CDR1 is MDHEN and CDR2 is SYDVKM. CDR3 nucleotides: TGTGCCAGCAGTTTGGCGGCCTACTATGGCTACACCTTC. This codes for CASSLAAYYGYTF.

This chain connects TRBV7-6 to TRBJ2-2; 8 bases line up with TRBD1. The CDR3 consists of 14 residues. CDR1 is SGHVS, CDR2 FNYEAQ, per germline. Trimming at V came to 3 bases and at J to 5 bases, leaving 2 bases not matched to a gene. CDR3 coding DNA: TGTGCCAGCAGCTTGACAGGGGAGACCGGGGAGCTGTTTTTT. Translated: CASSLTGETGELFF. Together with reference TRBV7-6 and TRBJ2-2, the CDR3 gives the full variable domain: GAGVSQSPRYKVTKRGQDVALRCDPISGHVSLYWYRQALGQGPEFLTYFNYEAQQDKSGLPNDRFSAERPEGSISTLTIQRTEQRDSAMYRCASSLTGETGELFFGEGSRLTVL.

The rearrangement uses TRBV9 and TRBJ1-5; no firm D call. The CDR3 spans 13 residues. Germline CDR1 SGDLS, CDR2 YYNGEE. Trimming shortened V by 4 bases and J by 4 bases, and 9 bases separated the two germline ends. In DNA, the CDR3 is TGTGCCAGCAGCAGCGACTGGAATCAGCCCCAGCATTTT. Protein product: CASSSDWNQPQHF.

J is TRBJ2-1 and V is TRBV18; tentative D call: TRBD1 (6 bases). V lost 6 bases and J 6 bases, leaving 18 bases between the germline ends. The CDR3 sequence is 15 residues long. Looked up from germline, CDR1 is KGHSH and CDR2 is LQKENI. CDR3 sequence reads: CASSRVQGGSNEQFF. The CDR3 DNA reads TGTGCCAGCTCGCGGGTACAGGGTGGAAGCAATGAGCAGTTCTTC.

This clone was recorded only once. This rearrangement joins TRBV6-5 to TRBJ1-4; D is possibly TRBD1 (5 bases). The V and J ends lost 5 bases and 7 bases respectively, with 14 bases between them. Germline V gene lookup returns CDR1 MNHEY and CDR2 SVGAGI. The CDR3 has 14 amino acids. CDR3 nucleotides: TGTGCCAGCAGTCCGGGACCCGGAGCTGAAAAACTGTTTTTT. Its translation: CASSPGPGAEKLFF.

This chain joins TRBV27 and TRBJ1-1; possibly TRBD1 for D (6 bases). Germline CDR1 is MNHEY and CDR2 is SMNVEV (reference sequence). This CDR3 is built from 15 residues. V lost 5 bases and J 1 base, leaving 14 bases between the germline ends. The CDR3 nucleotides read TGTGCCAGCAGTCTCCCCAGGGGACCGAACACTGAAGCTTTCTTT. This codes for CASSLPRGPNTEAFF.

The chain employs TRBV4-3 and TRBJ2-3; D could derive from TRBD1 or TRBD2 (5 bases each). The V and J ends lost 4 bases and 14 bases respectively, with 19 bases between them. This CDR3 comprises 13 residues. Germline CDR1 reads LGHNA; CDR2 reads YSLEER. The CDR3 DNA reads TGCGCCAGCAGCCCCCAACCCCAGGGAGATCGGTATTTT. Translated, it gives CASSPQPQGDRYF.

The chain uses TRBV10-3 and TRBJ1-5; TRBD1 matches at 7 bases. Germline V lookup: CDR1 ENHRY, CDR2 SYGVKD. This CDR3 has 15 amino acids. V lost 0 bases and J lost 13; bases outside the gene matches: 12. The CDR3 DNA follows: TGTGCCATCAGTGAGTCGAACAGGGGCCCAGGTTCACAGCATTTT. Amino acids: CAISESNRGPGSQHF.

The chain recombines TRBV5-6 with TRBJ2-7; TRBD2 is a possible D gene (5 bases). The V end lost 4 bases, the J end lost 2 bases, and 13 bases lay between the germline ends. Germline CDR1 SGHDT, CDR2 YYEEEE. The CDR3 has 14 residues. The CDR3 here is CASSQGLVPYEQYF. CDR3 nucleotides: TGTGCCAGCAGCCAAGGACTCGTTCCCTACGAGCAGTACTTC.

J is TRBJ2-3 and V is TRBV5-1; TRBD1 matches at 12 bases. The CDR3 sequence is 18 residues long. J was trimmed by 0 bases and V by 4 bases; bases with no gene match: 9. Germline lookup yields CDR1 SGHRS and CDR2 YFSETQ. CDR3 nucleotide sequence: TGCGCCAGCAGCCGGGCCGGGACAGGGGGCTCTAGCACAGATACGCAGTATTTT. It encodes CASSRAGTGGSSTDTQYF. Looking up the rest from reference TRBV5-1 and TRBJ2-3 gives the full variable domain: KAGVTQTPRYLIKTRGQQVTLSCSPISGHRSVSWYQQTPGQGLQFLFEYFSETQRNKGNFPGRFSGRQFSNSRSEMNVSTLELGDSALYLCASSRAGTGGSSTDTQYFGPGTRLTVL.

J is TRBJ1-2 and V is TRBV28, with D possibly TRBD1 on 5 matching bases. The germline V and J ends were trimmed by 5 bases and 2 bases, with 9 bases remaining between them. Germline CDR1 is MDHEN and CDR2 is SYDVKM. The CDR3 totals 13 residues. CDR3 sequence: CASSLRVNYGYTF. The CDR3 coding sequence is TGTGCCAGCAGTCTCAGGGTGAACTATGGCTACACCTTC.

The chain carries TRBV4-2 and TRBJ2-3; a possible D gene is TRBD2 (5 bases). The length of the CDR3 is 14 residues. CDR1 is LGHNA and CDR2 is YNFKEQ in the germline V gene. V was clipped by 3 bases and J by 3 bases, with 10 bases between them. This CDR3 reads CASSQAGATDTQYF. CDR3 nucleotides: TGTGCCAGCAGCCAGGCGGGCGCAACAGATACGCAGTATTTT.

This clone has only one observation. The chain uses TRBV7-6 and TRBJ1-1; D is unclear. V lost 1 base, J lost 7 bases, and 10 bases lay in between. CDR1 is SGHVS and CDR2 is FNYEAQ in the germline V gene. This CDR3 spans 13 amino acids. DNA of the CDR3: TGTGCCAGCAGCTTAGAGGGCATCTATGAAGCTTTCTTT. It is translated as CASSLEGIYEAFF.

This clone was observed a handful of times. The chain employs TRBV2 and TRBJ2-5; 8 bases match TRBD1. CDR3 length: 15 amino acids. Trimming cost V 6 bases and J 2 bases; bases outside gene matches: 8. Germline V lookup: CDR1 SNHLY, CDR2 FYNNEI. CDR3 sequence reads: CASSGDRREQETQYF. The CDR3 bases are TGTGCCAGCAGCGGGGACAGGAGAGAACAAGAGACCCAGTACTTC.

The V call is TRBV7-2, the J call TRBJ2-7, with D possibly being TRBD1 or TRBD2 (6 bases each). Germline CDR1 reads SGHTA; CDR2 reads FQGNSA. CDR3 length: 14 amino acids. V was cut by 2 bases and J by 7 bases, with 15 bases left in between. CDR3 sequence reads: CASSLWGAGREQYF. CDR3 bases: TGTGCCAGCAGCTTATGGGGGGCCGGTAGGGAGCAGTACTTC.

This chain uses TRBV5-4 with TRBJ1-6, with 12 bases lining up with TRBD1. After removal of 0 bases from V and 0 bases from J, the junction contained 7 bases not matched to a gene. From germline, CDR1 is SGHNT and CDR2 YYREEE (reference sequence). CDR3 length: 20 amino acids. CDR3 nucleotides: TGTGCCAGCAGCTTGGCGGGACAGGGGGCTTTTAGCTCCTATAATTCACCCCTCCACTTT. Translating it yields CASSLAGQGAFSSYNSPLHF.

The gene calls are TRBV6-5 and TRBJ2-6, with D unresolved. This CDR3 comprises 15 residues. Trimming stripped 5 bases from V and 2 bases from J, with 10 bases between. CDR1 is MNHEY, CDR2 SVGAGI, per germline. CDR3 sequence (DNA): TGTGCCAGCAGTCCGCTCATCACTGGGGCCAACGTCCTGACTTTC. Translated: CASSPLITGANVLTF.

V and J are TRBV30 and TRBJ1-3; TRBD1 matches 7 bases. Trimming cost V 6 bases and J 2 bases; bases outside gene matches: 4. The CDR3 loop spans 13 amino acids. Germline V gives CDR1 GTSNPN, CDR2 SVGIG (reference sequence). CDR3 in DNA: TGTGCCTGCCCTGACAGGGCTGGAAACACCATATATTTT. Its translation is CACPDRAGNTIYF.

V usage is TRBV18 and J usage is TRBJ1-6, with D perhaps matching TRBD1 (6 bases). V lost 4 bases to trimming and J lost 8 bases, with 12 bases between them. CDR3 length: 14 residues. The germline V gene encodes CDR1 KGHSH and CDR2 LQKENI. In nucleotides, the CDR3 is TGTGCCAGCTCACTGGACAGCGGCGATTCACCCCTCCACTTT. Protein sequence: CASSLDSGDSPLHF.

The chain links TRBV7-3 to TRBJ2-5; 7 bases map to TRBD1. Germline V gene sequence: CDR1 SGHTA, CDR2 FQGTGA. This CDR3 is 13 amino acids long. V trimming: 5 bases; J trimming: 3 bases; junction bases outside the gene matches: 3. The CDR3 region has the DNA TGTGCCAGCAGCCCCGGACAGGAAGAGACCCAGTACTTC. This encodes CASSPGQEETQYF.

The genes are TRBV5-1 and TRBJ1-2, with 9 bases fitting TRBD1. The germline gives CDR1 SGHRS, CDR2 YFSETQ. Germline trimming cut 7 bases from V and 0 bases from J; bases unmatched to any gene: 4. The CDR3 is 14 amino acids. The CDR3 DNA sequence: TGCGCCAGCGGGGGACAGGGAGCTAACTATGGCTACACCTTC. Its protein is CASGGQGANYGYTF.

The genes are TRBV6-1 and TRBJ2-1; D gene uncertain. The CDR3 loop spans 12 amino acids. V was shortened by 4 bases and J by 9 bases, with 10 bases between the two germline ends. CDR1 is MNHNS and CDR2 is SASEGT in the germline V gene. For the CDR3, the DNA is TGTGCCAGCAGTGGTGTGGGAATTGAGCAGTTCTTC. Its protein is CASSGVGIEQFF.

This chain joins TRBV6-1 and TRBJ1-5; D ambiguous. The CDR3 extends over 13 amino acids. The germline V gene has CDR1 MNHNS and CDR2 SASEGT. Trimming stripped 5 bases from V and 8 bases from J, with 13 bases between. The CDR3 coding sequence is TGTGCCAGCAGTCCCGGGCCCCCGAAGCCCCAGCATTTT. The encoded protein is CASSPGPPKPQHF.